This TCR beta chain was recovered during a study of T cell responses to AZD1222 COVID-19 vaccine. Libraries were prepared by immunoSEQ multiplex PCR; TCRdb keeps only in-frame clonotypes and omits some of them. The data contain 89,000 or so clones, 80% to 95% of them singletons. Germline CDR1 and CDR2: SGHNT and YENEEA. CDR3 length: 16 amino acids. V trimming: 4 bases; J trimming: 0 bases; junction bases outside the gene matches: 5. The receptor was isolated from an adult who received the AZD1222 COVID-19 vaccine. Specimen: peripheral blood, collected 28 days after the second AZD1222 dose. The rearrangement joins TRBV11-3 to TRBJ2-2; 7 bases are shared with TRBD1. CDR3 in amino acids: CASSSRQGANTGELFF. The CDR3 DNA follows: TGTGCCAGCAGCTCCCGACAGGGCGCGAACACCGGGGAGCTGTTTTTT.